This TCR beta chain comes out of a study of cytomegalovirus exposure and HLA in healthy donors. In the study overall: Some 85 million unique TCRs from HLA-typed donors were held in an early data release.

PCR employed 60 Vbeta and 13 Jbeta primers. Produced via immunoSEQ multiplex PCR; TCRdb's table is partial and in-frame only. The table shows tens of thousands of clones, with less than 80% occurring only once. Remarks on this clone: Antigen unknown.

This CDR3 has 15 amino acids. The ends lost 1 base at V and 7 bases at J; junction bases unmatched: 6. Germline CDR1 reads LGHNA; CDR2 reads YNFKEQ. Study-level points and caveats: It was reportedly the case that the classifier diagnosed cytomegalovirus status with high specificity and sensitivity.

Source material: PBMCs. This chain links TRBV4-2 with TRBJ2-1, with TRBD2 matching 8 bases. The receptor comes from a woman between 35 and 50 years old in good health and CMV-seropositive. The CDR3 protein is CASSQGSGGWNEQFF. The DNA for the CDR3 is TGTGCCAGCAGCCAAGGGAGCGGGGGTTGGAATGAGCAGTTCTTC.